The source of this T cell receptor (beta chain) is a study of radiotherapy plus CTLA-4 blockade in lung cancer. Study summary: In approximately 17% of patients, objective responses were seen; approximately 31% had disease control. General observations from the study: In blood, tumor-derived TCR clones expanded after radiotherapy plus ipilimumab. The authors reported that early blood T cell clone dynamics, with interferon-beta, best predicted response.

The CDR3 is made up of 13 amino acids. The germline V gene encodes CDR1 MNHEY and CDR2 SMNVEV (reference sequence). Trimming at V came to 6 bases and at J to 13 bases, leaving 14 bases not matched to a gene. Treatment of patients with chemo-refractory metastatic non-small-cell lung cancer consisted of focal radiation plus CTLA-4 blockade with ipilimumab. TCRdb keeps only in-frame clones here, not all; method: immunoSEQ multiplex PCR. Of 90,000 or so clones listed, 86% are singletons. Comments on this clone: The antigen remains unidentified.

Sample: peripheral blood, taken from a patient treated with radiotherapy plus ipilimumab. The TCR was taken from a human donor with non-small cell lung cancer who had a partial response to radiotherapy plus ipilimumab. The rearrangement uses TRBV27 and TRBJ2-7, with 8 positions matching TRBD1. The CDR3 loop reads CASSSLLGDRSYV. The CDR3 nucleotides are TGTGCCAGCAGCTCTCTCTTGGGGGACAGGTCTTACGTC.